This T cell receptor beta chain was recovered during a study of blood T cell repertoires in COVID-19. Followed longitudinally, the Seattle patients had been enrolled during active infection. The CDR3 length is 17 residues. CDR1 SEHNR and CDR2 FQNEAQ come from the germline V gene (reference sequence). After removal of 1 base from V and 0 bases from J, the junction contained 5 bases not matched to a gene. Generated by immunoSEQ multiplex PCR, the TCRdb table keeps only in-frame clones and is missing some. This sample yields 150,000 to 200,000 clones, of which just over 90% are seen a single time; roughly 2.1% belongs to the top ten.

The chain employs TRBV7-9 and TRBJ2-1; 8 nucleotides match TRBD2. This TCR came from a woman aged 55-69 years with COVID-19, enrolled during active disease. Sequenced: peripheral blood. As DNA, the CDR3 is TGTGCCAGCAGCTTAGGGCTAGCGGGTCTCTCCTACAATGAGCAGTTCTTC. This sequence encodes CASSLGLAGLSYNEQFF.